One sample yielded the 2 T cell receptor beta chains listed below, sequenced in a study of blood T cell repertoires in COVID-19. TCRdb's copy holds only in-frame clones and misses some; the assay was immunoSEQ multiplex PCR. Counted here are over 200,000 clones, roughly 80% occurring once; the ten biggest clones make up 4% to 5.5%. Material for sequencing was peripheral blood. Receptor source: a human donor in a cohort sampled during active COVID-19.

The J gene is TRBJ2-7, the V gene TRBV5-1; TRBD2 agrees at 9 bases. There are 14 residues in the CDR3. Germline CDR1 is SGHRS and CDR2 is YFSETQ. The V segment lost 4 bases and the J segment 4 bases; nucleotides outside the gene matches: 6. The CDR3 loop is CASSATSGLYEQYF. The CDR3 DNA follows: TGCGCCAGCAGCGCGACTAGCGGCTTGTACGAGCAGTACTTC.

CDR3 loop: CASSPGTSGTDTQYF. The DNA for the CDR3 is TGCGCCAGCAGCCCCGGGACTAGCGGCACAGATACGCAGTATTTT. The chain uses TRBV5-1 and TRBJ2-3, with 10 bases lining up with TRBD2. J gave up 1 base and V 4 bases, and 3 bases lay outside the gene matches. CDR1 SGHRS and CDR2 YFSETQ come from the germline V gene. This CDR3 comprises 15 residues.